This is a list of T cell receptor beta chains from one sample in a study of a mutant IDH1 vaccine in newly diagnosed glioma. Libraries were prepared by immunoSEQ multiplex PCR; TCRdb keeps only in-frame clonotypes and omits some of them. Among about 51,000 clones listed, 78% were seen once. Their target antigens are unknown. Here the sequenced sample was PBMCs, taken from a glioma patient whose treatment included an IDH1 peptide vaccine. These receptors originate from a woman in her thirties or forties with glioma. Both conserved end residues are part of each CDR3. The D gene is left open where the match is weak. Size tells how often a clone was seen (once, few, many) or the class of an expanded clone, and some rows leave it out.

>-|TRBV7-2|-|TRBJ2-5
CASSLVRGRETQYF
TGTGCCAGCAGCTTAGTAAGGGGTCGGGAGACCCAGTACTTC
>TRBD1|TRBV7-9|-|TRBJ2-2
CASSGPRDRAITGELFF
TGTGCCAGCAGCGGCCCTCGGGACAGGGCTATCACCGGGGAGCTGTTTTTT
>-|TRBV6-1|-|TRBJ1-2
CASSELGGDFYGYTF
TGTGCCAGCAGTGAATTGGGAGGGGACTTCTATGGCTACACCTTC
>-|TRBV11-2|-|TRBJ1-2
CASSSARGGYTF
TGTGCCAGCAGCTCCGCCCGGGGTGGCTACACCTTC
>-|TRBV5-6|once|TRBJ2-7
CASSLEHLARYEQYF
TGTGCCAGCAGCTTGGAACATCTCGCACGTTACGAGCAGTACTTC
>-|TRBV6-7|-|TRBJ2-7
CASKGTLPLTYEQYF
TGTGCCAGCAAGGGGACCTTACCTCTTACCTACGAGCAGTACTTC
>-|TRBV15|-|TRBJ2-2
CATSRTRGAGELFF
TGTGCCACCAGCAGAACCAGGGGGGCCGGGGAGCTGTTTTTT
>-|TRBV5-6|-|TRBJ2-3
CASSLDRDTQYF
TGTGCCAGCAGCTTGGACCGAGATACGCAGTATTTT
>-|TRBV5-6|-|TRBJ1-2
CASSLPQQYGYTF
TGTGCCAGCAGCTTACCACAGCAATATGGCTACACCTTC
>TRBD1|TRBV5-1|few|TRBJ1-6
CASSLSGTGESPLHF
TGCGCCAGCAGCTTGTCCGGGACAGGGGAATCACCCCTCCACTTT
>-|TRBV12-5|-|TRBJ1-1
CASGLSLSEAFF
TGTGCTAGTGGTTTGTCCCTATCTGAAGCTTTCTTT
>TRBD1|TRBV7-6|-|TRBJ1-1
CASSFRGGRTEAFF
TGTGCCAGCAGCTTCAGGGGGGGGAGGACTGAAGCTTTCTTT
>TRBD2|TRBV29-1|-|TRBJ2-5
CSFDASGGIRETQYF
TGCAGCTTCGACGCTAGCGGGGGGATCAGGGAGACCCAGTACTTC
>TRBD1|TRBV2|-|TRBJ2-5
CASSERDRLRQTQYF
TGTGCCAGCAGTGAAAGGGACAGGCTTAGGCAGACCCAGTACTTC
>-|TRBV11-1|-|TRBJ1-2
CASSLGSYGYTF
TGTGCCAGCAGCTTGGGTTCGTACGGCTACACCTTC
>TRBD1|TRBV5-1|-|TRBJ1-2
CASSFTGGYGYTF
TGCGCCAGCAGCTTTACAGGGGGCTATGGCTACACCTTC
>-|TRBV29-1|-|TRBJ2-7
CSVGSYEQYF
TGCAGCGTTGGATCCTACGAGCAGTACTTC
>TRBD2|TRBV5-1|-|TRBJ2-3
CASSTLAGGDTQYF
TGCGCCAGCAGCACCCTAGCGGGGGGAGATACGCAGTATTTT
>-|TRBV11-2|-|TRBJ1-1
CASSLDGRGTEAFF
TGTGCCAGCAGCTTAGATGGCCGAGGCACTGAAGCTTTCTTT
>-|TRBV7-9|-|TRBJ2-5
CASSFPPGQSFTREETQYF
TGTGCCAGCAGTTTTCCCCCGGGACAGAGTTTCACCCGGGAGGAGACCCAGTACTTC
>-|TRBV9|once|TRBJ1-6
CASSVEGHNNSPLHF
TGTGCCAGCAGCGTAGAGGGACATAATAATTCACCCCTCCACTTT
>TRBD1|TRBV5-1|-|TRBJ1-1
CASSQTRGLNTEAFF
TGCGCCAGCAGCCAGACCAGGGGGCTGAACACTGAAGCTTTCTTT
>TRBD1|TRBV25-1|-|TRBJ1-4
CASSPHRTGVNEKLFF
TGTGCCAGCAGTCCCCACCGGACAGGGGTTAATGAAAAACTGTTTTTT
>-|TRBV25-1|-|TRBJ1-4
CASIGISTNEKLFF
TGTGCCAGCATAGGGATTTCAACTAATGAAAAACTGTTTTTT
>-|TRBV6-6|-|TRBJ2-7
CASSIPGPLSYEQYF
TGTGCCAGCAGTATTCCGGGACCCCTCTCCTACGAGCAGTACTTC
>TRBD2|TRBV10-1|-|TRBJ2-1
CASSEAGLAGRSYNEQFF
TGCGCCAGCAGTGAGGCAGGACTAGCGGGCCGCTCCTACAATGAGCAGTTCTTC
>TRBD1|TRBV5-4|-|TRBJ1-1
CASSPPTGANTEAFF
TGTGCCAGCAGCCCGCCGACAGGGGCCAACACTGAAGCTTTCTTT
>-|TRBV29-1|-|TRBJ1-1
CSVETGGSSEAFF
TGCAGCGTTGAAACTGGCGGCTCATCTGAAGCTTTCTTT
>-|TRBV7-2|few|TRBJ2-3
CASSRGTSTDTQYF
TGTGCCAGCAGCAGGGGGACTAGCACAGATACGCAGTATTTT
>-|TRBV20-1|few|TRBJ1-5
CSARVLAQHF
TGCAGTGCTAGAGTTCTGGCCCAGCATTTT
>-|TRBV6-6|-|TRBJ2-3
CASKDRGGTDTQYF
TGTGCCAGCAAGGATAGGGGTGGGACAGATACGCAGTATTTT
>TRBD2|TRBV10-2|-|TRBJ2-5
CASSDPLAGGRMETQYF
TGCGCCAGCAGTGACCCCCTAGCGGGGGGGCGAATGGAGACCCAGTACTTC
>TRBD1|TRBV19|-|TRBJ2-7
CASSARDREIYEQYF
TGTGCCAGTAGTGCCCGGGACAGGGAGATCTACGAGCAGTACTTC
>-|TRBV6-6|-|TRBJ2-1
CASSYSGGPRGEQFF
TGTGCCAGCAGTTACTCGGGGGGGCCACGGGGGGAGCAGTTCTTC
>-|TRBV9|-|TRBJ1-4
CASSVGETSGEKLFF
TGTGCCAGCAGCGTAGGGGAGACGTCGGGTGAAAAACTGTTTTTT
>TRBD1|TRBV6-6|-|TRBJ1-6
CASTSTGSNSPLHF
TGTGCCAGCACCTCGACAGGGAGTAATTCACCCCTCCACTTT
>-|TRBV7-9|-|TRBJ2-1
CASSLKVEQFF
TGTGCCAGCAGCTTAAAGGTTGAGCAGTTCTTC
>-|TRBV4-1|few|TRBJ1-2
CASSQDGTAGYTF
TGCGCCAGCAGCCAAGATGGTACAGCGGGCTACACCTTC
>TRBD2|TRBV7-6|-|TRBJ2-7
CASSWRSGGPVQEQYF
TGTGCCAGCAGCTGGAGAAGCGGGGGCCCTGTACAAGAGCAGTACTTC
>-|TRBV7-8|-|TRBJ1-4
CASSFSLWGGNEKLFF
TGTGCCAGCAGCTTTTCCCTGTGGGGAGGGAATGAAAAACTGTTTTTT
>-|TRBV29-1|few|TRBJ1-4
CSVVGVGEKLFF
TGCAGCGTTGTCGGGGTGGGAGAAAAACTGTTTTTT
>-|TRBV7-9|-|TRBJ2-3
CASSPPGQHWDTQYF
TGTGCCAGCAGCCCCCCGGGACAACACTGGGATACGCAGTATTTT
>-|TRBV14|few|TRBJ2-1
CASSQDPPGKGEQFF
TGTGCCAGCAGCCAAGATCCCCCTGGTAAGGGTGAGCAGTTCTTC
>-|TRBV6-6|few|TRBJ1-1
CASSPGGGMNTEAFF
TGTGCCAGCAGCCCAGGCGGGGGAATGAACACTGAAGCTTTCTTT
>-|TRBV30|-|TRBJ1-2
CAWSVGTYGYTF
TGTGCCTGGAGTGTGGGGACCTATGGCTACACCTTC
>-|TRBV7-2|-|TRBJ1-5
CASSRDRFEQPQHF
TGTGCCAGCAGCCGCGACCGATTTGAGCAGCCCCAGCATTTT
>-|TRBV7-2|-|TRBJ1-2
CASSPPGPYGYTF
TGTGCCAGCAGCCCCCCTGGGCCCTATGGCTACACCTTC
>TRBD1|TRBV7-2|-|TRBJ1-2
CASSTRTGTYGYTF
TGTGCCAGCAGCACCCGGACAGGAACCTATGGCTACACCTTC
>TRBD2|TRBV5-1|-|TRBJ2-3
CASSFFLAGGRGTDTQYF
TGCGCCAGCAGCTTTTTCCTAGCGGGGGGCCGGGGCACAGATACGCAGTATTTT
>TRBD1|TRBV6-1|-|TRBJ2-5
CASSEVGTAQETQYF
TGTGCCAGCAGTGAAGTGGGGACAGCCCAAGAGACCCAGTACTTC
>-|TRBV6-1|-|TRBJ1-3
CASRSISSGNTIYF
TGTGCCAGCAGATCTATTAGCTCTGGAAACACCATATATTTT
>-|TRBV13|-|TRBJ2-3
CASSSDRTYTDTQYF
TGTGCCAGCAGCAGTGACAGGACTTACACAGATACGCAGTATTTT
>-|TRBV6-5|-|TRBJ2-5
CASSYEAGTSETQYF
TGTGCCAGCAGTTACGAGGCCGGGACTTCAGAGACCCAGTACTTC
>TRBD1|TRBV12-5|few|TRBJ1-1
CASGRGRGTANTEAFF
TGTGCTAGTGGTCGAGGGCGGGGGACAGCGAACACTGAAGCTTTCTTT
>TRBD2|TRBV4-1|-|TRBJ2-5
CASSQGFREAETQYF
TGCGCCAGCAGCCAAGGTTTTCGGGAGGCAGAGACCCAGTACTTC
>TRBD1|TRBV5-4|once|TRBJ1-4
CASSHSIGTGEEKLFF
TGTGCCAGCAGCCATTCAATCGGGACAGGGGAGGAAAAACTGTTTTTT
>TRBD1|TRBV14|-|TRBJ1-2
CASSQVRGQGYGYTF
TGTGCCAGCAGCCAAGTGAGGGGGCAGGGCTATGGCTACACCTTC